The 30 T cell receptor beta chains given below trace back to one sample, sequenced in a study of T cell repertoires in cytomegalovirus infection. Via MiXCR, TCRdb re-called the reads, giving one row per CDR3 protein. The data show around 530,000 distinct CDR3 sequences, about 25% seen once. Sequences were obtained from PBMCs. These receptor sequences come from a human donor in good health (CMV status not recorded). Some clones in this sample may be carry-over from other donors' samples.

The CDR3 spells CASSERFTDTQYF. Here the CDR3 DNA reads TGTGCCAGCAGCGAGCGGTTCACAGATACGCAGTATTTT. The chain combines TRBV5-6 with TRBJ2-3; tentatively, D is TRBD2 (5 bases). Trimming cost V 4 bases and J 2 bases, with 8 bases left between them. Germline CDR1 and CDR2: SGHDT and YYEEEE. CDR3 length: 13 amino acids. The whole variable domain, remainder taken from reference TRBV5-6 and TRBJ2-3, is DAGVTQSPTHLIKTRGQQVTLRCSPKSGHDTVSWYQQALGQGPQFIFQYYEEEERQRGNFPDRFSGHQFPNYSSELNVNALLLGDSALYLCASSERFTDTQYFGPGTRLTVL.

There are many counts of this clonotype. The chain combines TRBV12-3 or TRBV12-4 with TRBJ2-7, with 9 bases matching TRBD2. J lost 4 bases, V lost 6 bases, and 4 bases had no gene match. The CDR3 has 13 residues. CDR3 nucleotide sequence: TGTGCCAGCAGGGACGGACTAGCGTACGAGCAGTACTTC. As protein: CASRDGLAYEQYF.

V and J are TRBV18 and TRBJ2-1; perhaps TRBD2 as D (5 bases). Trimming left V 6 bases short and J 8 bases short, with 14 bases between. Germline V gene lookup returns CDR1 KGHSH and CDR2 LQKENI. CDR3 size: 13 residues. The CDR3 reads CASSRSAGDEQFF. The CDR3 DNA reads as TGTGCCAGCTCCAGAAGCGCCGGGGATGAGCAGTTCTTC.

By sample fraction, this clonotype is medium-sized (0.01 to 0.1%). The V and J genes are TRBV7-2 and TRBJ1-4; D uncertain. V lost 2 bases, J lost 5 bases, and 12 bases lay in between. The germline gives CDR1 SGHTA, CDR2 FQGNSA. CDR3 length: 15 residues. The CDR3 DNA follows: TGTGCCAGCAGCTTATCGGGGTTCCAGAATGAAAAACTGTTTTTT. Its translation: CASSLSGFQNEKLFF.

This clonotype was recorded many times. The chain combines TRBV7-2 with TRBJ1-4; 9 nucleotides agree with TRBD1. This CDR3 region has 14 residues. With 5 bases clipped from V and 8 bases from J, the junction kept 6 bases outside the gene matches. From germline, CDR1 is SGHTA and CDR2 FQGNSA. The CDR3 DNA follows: TGTGCCAGCAGCATGGACAGGGGAGGCGAAAAACTGTTTTTT. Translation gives CASSMDRGGEKLFF.

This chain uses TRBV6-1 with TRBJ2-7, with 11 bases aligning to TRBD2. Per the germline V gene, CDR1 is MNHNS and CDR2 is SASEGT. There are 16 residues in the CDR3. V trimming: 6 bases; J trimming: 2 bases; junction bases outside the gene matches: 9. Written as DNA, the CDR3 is TGTGCCAGCAGCCGACCGGGACTAGCGGACACCTACGAGCAGTACGTC. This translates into CASSRPGLADTYEQYV.

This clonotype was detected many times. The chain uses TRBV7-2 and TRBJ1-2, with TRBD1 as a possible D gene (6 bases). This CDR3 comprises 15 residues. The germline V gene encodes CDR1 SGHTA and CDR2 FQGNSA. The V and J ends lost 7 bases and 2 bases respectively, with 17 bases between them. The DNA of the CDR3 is TGTGCCAGCATAGTCGGGCAGGGGATAAACTATGGCTACACCTTC. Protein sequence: CASIVGQGINYGYTF.

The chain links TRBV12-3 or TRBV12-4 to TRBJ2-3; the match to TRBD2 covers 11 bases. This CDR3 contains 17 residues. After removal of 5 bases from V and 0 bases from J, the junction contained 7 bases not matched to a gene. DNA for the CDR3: TGTGCCAGCAGTCTACAGAGACTAGCGGGAAGCACAGATACGCAGTATTTT. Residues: CASSLQRLAGSTDTQYF.

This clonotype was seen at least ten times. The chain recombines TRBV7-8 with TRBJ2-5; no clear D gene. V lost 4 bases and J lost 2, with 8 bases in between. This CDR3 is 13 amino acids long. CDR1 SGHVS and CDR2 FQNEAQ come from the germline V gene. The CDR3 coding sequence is TGTGCCAGCAGCTCCGACTTACAAGAGACCCAGTACTTC. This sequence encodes CASSSDLQETQYF.

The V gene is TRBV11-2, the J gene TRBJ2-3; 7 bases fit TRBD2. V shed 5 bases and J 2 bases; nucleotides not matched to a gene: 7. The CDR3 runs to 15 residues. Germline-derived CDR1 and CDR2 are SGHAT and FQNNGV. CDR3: CASSPLAALTDTQYF. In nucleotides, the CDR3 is TGTGCCAGCAGCCCTCTAGCGGCCCTCACAGATACGCAGTATTTT.

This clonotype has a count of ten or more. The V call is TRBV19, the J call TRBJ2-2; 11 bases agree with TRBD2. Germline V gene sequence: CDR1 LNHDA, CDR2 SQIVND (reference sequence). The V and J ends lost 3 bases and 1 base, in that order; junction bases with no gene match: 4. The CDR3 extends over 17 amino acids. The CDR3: CASSILAGGGNTGELFF. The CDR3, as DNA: TGTGCCAGTAGTATCCTAGCGGGAGGCGGGAACACCGGGGAGCTGTTTTTT.

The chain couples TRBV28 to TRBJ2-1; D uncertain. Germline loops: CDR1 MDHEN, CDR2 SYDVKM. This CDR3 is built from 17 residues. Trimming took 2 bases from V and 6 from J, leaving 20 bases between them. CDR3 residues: CASSLDFSSGVPNEQFF. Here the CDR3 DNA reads TGTGCCAGCAGTTTAGACTTTTCCAGTGGGGTCCCCAATGAGCAGTTCTTC.

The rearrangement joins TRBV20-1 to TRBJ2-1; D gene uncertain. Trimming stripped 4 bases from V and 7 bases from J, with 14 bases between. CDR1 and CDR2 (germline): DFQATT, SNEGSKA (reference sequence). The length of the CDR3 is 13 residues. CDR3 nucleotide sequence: TGCAGTGCTACTTCTACCTGGAAAAATGAGCAGTTCTTC. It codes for CSATSTWKNEQFF.

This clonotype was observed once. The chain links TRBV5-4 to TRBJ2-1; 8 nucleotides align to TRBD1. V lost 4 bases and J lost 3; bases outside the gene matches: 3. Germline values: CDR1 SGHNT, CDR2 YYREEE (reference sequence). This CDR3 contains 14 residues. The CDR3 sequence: CASSGQGGYNEQFF. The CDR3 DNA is TGTGCCAGCAGCGGACAGGGCGGCTACAATGAGCAGTTCTTC.

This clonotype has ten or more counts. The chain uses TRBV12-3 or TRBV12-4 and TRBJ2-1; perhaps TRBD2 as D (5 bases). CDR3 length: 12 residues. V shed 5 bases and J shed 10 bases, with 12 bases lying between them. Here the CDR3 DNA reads TGTGCCAGCAGTCTTACTAGAAAAGAGCAGTTCTTC. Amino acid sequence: CASSLTRKEQFF.

CDR3 residues: CASKTGREDHNEQFF. The CDR3 nucleotides are TGTGCCAGCAAGACTGGGCGGGAGGACCACAATGAGCAGTTCTTC. The chain couples TRBV6-6 to TRBJ2-1; 8 nucleotides line up with TRBD2. The CDR3 has 15 residues. Germline CDR1 reads MNHNY; CDR2 reads SVGAGI (reference sequence). The J segment lost 5 bases and the V segment lost 7 bases, leaving 10 bases of the junction unmatched.

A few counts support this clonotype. CDR3 loop: CASSMPIWTSPNNEQFF. The CDR3 DNA reads TGTGCCAGTAGTATGCCAATATGGACTAGCCCGAACAATGAGCAGTTCTTC. The chain joins TRBV19 to TRBJ2-1, with 8 bases that match TRBD2. The V and J ends lost 3 bases and 5 bases, in that order; junction bases with no gene match: 12. There are 17 residues in the CDR3. CDR1 is LNHDA, CDR2 SQIVND, per germline (reference sequence).

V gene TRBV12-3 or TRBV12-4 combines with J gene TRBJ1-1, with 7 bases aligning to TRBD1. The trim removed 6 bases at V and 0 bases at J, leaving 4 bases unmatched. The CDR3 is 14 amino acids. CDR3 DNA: TGTGCCAGCAGGGGACAGTTCATGAACACTGAAGCTTTCTTT. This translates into CASRGQFMNTEAFF.

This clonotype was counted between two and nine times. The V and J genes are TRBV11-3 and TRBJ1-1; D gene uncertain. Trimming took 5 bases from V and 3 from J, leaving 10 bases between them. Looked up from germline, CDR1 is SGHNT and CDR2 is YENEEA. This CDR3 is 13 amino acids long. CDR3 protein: CASSPDSYTEAFF. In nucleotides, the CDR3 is TGTGCCAGCAGCCCCGACTCGTACACTGAAGCTTTCTTT.

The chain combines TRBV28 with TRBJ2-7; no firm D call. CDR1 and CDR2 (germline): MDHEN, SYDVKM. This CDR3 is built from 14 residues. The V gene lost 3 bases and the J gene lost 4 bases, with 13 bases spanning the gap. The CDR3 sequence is CASSFGGSPYEQYF. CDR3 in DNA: TGTGCCAGCAGTTTTGGTGGCAGCCCATACGAGCAGTACTTC.

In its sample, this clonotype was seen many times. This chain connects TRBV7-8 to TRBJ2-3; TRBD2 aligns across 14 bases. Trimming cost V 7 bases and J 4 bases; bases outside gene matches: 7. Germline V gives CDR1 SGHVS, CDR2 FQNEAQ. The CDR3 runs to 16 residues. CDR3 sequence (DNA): TGTGCCAGCAAGCGAGAGGGACTAGCGGGAGCAGATACGCAGTATTTT. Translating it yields CASKREGLAGADTQYF.

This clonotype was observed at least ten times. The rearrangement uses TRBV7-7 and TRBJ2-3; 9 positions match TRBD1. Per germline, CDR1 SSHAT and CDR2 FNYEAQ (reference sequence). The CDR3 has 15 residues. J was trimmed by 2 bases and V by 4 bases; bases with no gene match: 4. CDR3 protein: CASSYRDRDTDTQYF. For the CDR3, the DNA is TGTGCCAGCAGCTATCGGGACAGGGACACAGATACGCAGTATTTT.

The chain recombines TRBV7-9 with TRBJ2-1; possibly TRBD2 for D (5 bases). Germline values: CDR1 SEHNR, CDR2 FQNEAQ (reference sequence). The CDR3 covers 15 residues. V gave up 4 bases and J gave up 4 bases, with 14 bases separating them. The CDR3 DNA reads TGTGCCAGCAGCTCATCTAGCATCTCGTACAATGAGCAGTTCTTC. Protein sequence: CASSSSSISYNEQFF.

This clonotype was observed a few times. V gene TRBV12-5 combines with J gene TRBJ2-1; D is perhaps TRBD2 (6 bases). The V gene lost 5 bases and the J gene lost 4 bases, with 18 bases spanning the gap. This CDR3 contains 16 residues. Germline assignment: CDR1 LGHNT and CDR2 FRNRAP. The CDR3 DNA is TGTGCTAGTGGTCGGGGGACGGGAGTCCCATACAATGAGCAGTTCTTC. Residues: CASGRGTGVPYNEQFF.

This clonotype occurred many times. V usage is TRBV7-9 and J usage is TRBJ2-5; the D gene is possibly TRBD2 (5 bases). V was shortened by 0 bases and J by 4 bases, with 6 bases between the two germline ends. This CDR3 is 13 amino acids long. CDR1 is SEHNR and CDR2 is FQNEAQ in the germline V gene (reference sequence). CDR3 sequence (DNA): TGTGCCAGCAGCTTAGCCCGGGGAGAGACCCAGTACTTC. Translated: CASSLARGETQYF.

This CDR3 is CASSQGTSWTHGYTF. In DNA, the CDR3 is TGTGCCAGCAGCCAAGGGACATCCTGGACACATGGCTACACCTTC. The chain has TRBV14 and TRBJ1-2; D is perhaps TRBD1 (5 bases). The V and J ends lost 1 base and 6 bases respectively, with 15 bases between them. The CDR3 extends over 15 amino acids. Per the germline V gene, CDR1 is SGHDN and CDR2 is FVKESK.

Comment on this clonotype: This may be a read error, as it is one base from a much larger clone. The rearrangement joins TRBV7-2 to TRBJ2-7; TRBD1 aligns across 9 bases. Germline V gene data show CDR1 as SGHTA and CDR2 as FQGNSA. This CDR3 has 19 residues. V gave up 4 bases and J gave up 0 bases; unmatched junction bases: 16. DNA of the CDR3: TGTGCCAGCAGCTATTTCGGGACAGGGAGCAAAAACCTCTCCTACGAGCAGTACGTC. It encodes CASSYFGTGSKNLSYEQYV.

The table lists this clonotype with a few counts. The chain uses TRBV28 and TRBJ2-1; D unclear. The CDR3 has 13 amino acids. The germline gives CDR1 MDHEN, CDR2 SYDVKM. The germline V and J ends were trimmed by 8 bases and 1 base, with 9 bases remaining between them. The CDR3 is CASLRPSYNEQFF. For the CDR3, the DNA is TGTGCCAGCTTGAGACCTTCCTACAATGAGCAGTTCTTC.

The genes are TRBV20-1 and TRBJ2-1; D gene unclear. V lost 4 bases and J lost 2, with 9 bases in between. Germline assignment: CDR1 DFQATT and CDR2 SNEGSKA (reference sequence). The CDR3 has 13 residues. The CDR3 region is CSANRFPYNEQFF. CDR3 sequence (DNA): TGCAGTGCTAATAGGTTTCCCTACAATGAGCAGTTCTTC.

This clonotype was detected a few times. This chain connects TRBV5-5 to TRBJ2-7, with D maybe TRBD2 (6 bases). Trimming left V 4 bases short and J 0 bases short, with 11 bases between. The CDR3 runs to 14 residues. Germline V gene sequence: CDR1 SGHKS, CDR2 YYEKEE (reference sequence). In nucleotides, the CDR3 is TGTGCCAGCAGCCGGGACTTCTTCTCCTACGAGCAGTACGTC. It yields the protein CASSRDFFSYEQYV.